Each of the 31 T cell receptor beta chains below was sequenced from the same sample in a study of vaccination effects on CD4 cells after COVID-19. Their target antigens are unknown. Some clones are missing from TCRdb's copy, which holds only in-frame ones; the method was immunoSEQ multiplex PCR. The sample has 73,000 or so clones, over 70% seen once. Ahead of sequencing, the ViraFEST assay grew antigen-specific CD4+ T cells using viral peptide pools. An approximately 10-day culture period preceded the isolation of CD4+ T cells. None of the vaccinated had previously contracted SARS-CoV-2, and their nucleocapsid antibodies tested negative. The sample in question was CD4+ T cells from PBMCs cultured with SARS-CoV-2 spike peptides, obtained before COVID-19 vaccination. The receptors shown here come from a human donor who received a COVID-19 vaccine.

The chain uses TRBV10-2 and TRBJ2-5, with D tentatively TRBD2 (6 bases). The CDR3 sequence is 12 residues long. Trimming left V 6 bases short and J 2 bases short, with 7 bases between. The V gene's germline CDR1 is WSHSY and CDR2 SAAADI. The CDR3 region is CASSGGQETQYF. DNA for the CDR3: TGCGCCAGCAGCGGGGGACAAGAGACCCAGTACTTC.

This chain uses TRBV6-2 or TRBV6-3 with TRBJ2-5, with TRBD1 identical over 7 bases. Germline lookup yields CDR1 MNHEY and CDR2 SVGEGT. CDR3 length: 15 residues. Trimming at V came to 0 bases and at J to 7 bases, leaving 8 bases not matched to a gene. CDR3 coding DNA: TGTGCCAGCAGTTACTCGAAAGGGGGCCTAGGGACCCAGTACTTC. Protein: CASSYSKGGLGTQYF.

This clone has just one count. This chain links TRBV10-1 with TRBJ2-5; D is unresolved. V shed 3 bases and J shed 13 bases, with 15 bases lying between them. This CDR3 region has 12 residues. Germline V gives CDR1 WNHNN, CDR2 SYGVQD (reference sequence). CDR3 in amino acids: CASSENYGSPYF. The CDR3, as DNA: TGCGCCAGCAGTGAAAATTACGGCTCCCCGTACTTC.

The chain links TRBV27 to TRBJ2-2; TRBD1 is a possible D gene (6 bases). In germline, CDR1 is MNHEY, CDR2 SMNVEV (reference sequence). The CDR3 sequence is 16 residues long. Trimming took off 1 base at V and 3 bases at J, with 12 bases between the two ends. As DNA, the CDR3 is TGTGCCAGCAGTTTATTCGGACAGTTGGACACCGGGGAGCTGTTTTTT. Amino acids: CASSLFGQLDTGELFF.

The rearrangement uses TRBV14 and TRBJ1-1; maybe TRBD1 (5 bases). The length of the CDR3 is 13 residues. Looked up from germline, CDR1 is SGHDN and CDR2 is FVKESK. Deletions cut 5 bases from V and 0 bases from J, with 7 bases between. The CDR3: CASSKTVNTEAFF. DNA for the CDR3: TGTGCCAGCAGCAAGACAGTGAACACTGAAGCTTTCTTT. Based on the CDR3 plus reference TRBV14 and TRBJ1-1, the full variable domain is EAGVTQFPSHSVIEKGQTVTLRCDPISGHDNLYWYRRVMGKEIKFLLHFVKESKQDESGMPNNRFLAERTGGTYSTLKVQPAELEDSGVYFCASSKTVNTEAFFGQGTRLTVV.

V is TRBV19 and J is TRBJ1-1; D call uncertain. V gave up 9 bases and J gave up 0 bases, with 11 bases separating them. This CDR3 has 13 amino acids. Germline CDR1 reads LNHDA; CDR2 reads SQIVND (reference sequence). CDR3 bases: TGTGCCAGCAACAAGCAGCTGAACACTGAAGCTTTCTTT. Protein sequence: CASNKQLNTEAFF.

With respect to this clone: The same CDR3 is also encoded by other DNA sequences in this sample. This chain joins TRBV25-1 and TRBJ2-5; D uncertain. Trimming took 3 bases from V and 5 from J, leaving 4 bases between them. The CDR3 has 11 amino acids. Germline CDR1 and CDR2: MGHDK and SYGVNS. The CDR3 protein is CASSEMETQYF. In nucleotides, the CDR3 is TGTGCCAGCAGTGAGATGGAGACCCAGTACTTC.

The chain is built from TRBV2 and TRBJ1-4, with a possible D match to TRBD1 (6 bases). Germline V gene lookup returns CDR1 SNHLY and CDR2 FYNNEI. The length of the CDR3 is 15 residues. With 11 bases removed from V and 3 bases from J, the gap between germline ends came to 19 bases. The CDR3, as DNA: TGTGCCGGCACTTTACAGGGTAGCGCTAATGAAAAACTGTTTTTT. It translates to CAGTLQGSANEKLFF.

The chain joins TRBV10-1 to TRBJ2-7; D is uncertain. The V end lost 7 bases, the J end lost 7 bases, and 23 bases lay between the germline ends. The CDR3 has 15 amino acids. Germline loops: CDR1 WNHNN, CDR2 SYGVQD (reference sequence). CDR3 nucleotides: TGCGCCAGCACTGATACACCGGGCCACGTAAGGGAGCAGTACGTC. Its protein is CASTDTPGHVREQYV.

The rearrangement links TRBV6-5 to TRBJ2-1; 11 bases agree with TRBD1. The CDR3 totals 15 residues. The V gene's germline CDR1 is MNHEY and CDR2 SVGAGI. Trimming at V came to 6 bases and at J to 4 bases, leaving 5 bases not matched to a gene. This CDR3 reads CASSTDRGHYNEQFF. In nucleotides, the CDR3 is TGTGCCAGCAGCACGGACAGGGGGCATTACAATGAGCAGTTCTTC.

The V gene is TRBV19, the J gene TRBJ2-3, with 8 bases identical to TRBD1. CDR3 length: 15 residues. Trimming at V came to 4 bases and at J to 5 bases, leaving 8 bases not matched to a gene. The germline V gene has CDR1 LNHDA and CDR2 SQIVND (reference sequence). The CDR3 is CASSKEQGAEDTQYF. CDR3 in DNA: TGTGCCAGTAGTAAAGAGCAGGGGGCCGAAGATACGCAGTATTTT.

The chain links TRBV18 to TRBJ1-1; possible D gene TRBD1, 5 bases. CDR3 length: 14 residues. V lost 1 base and J 0 bases, leaving 6 bases between the germline ends. Germline V gene data show CDR1 as KGHSH and CDR2 as LQKENI. CDR3 sequence reads: CASSPQGMNTEAFF. CDR3 DNA: TGTGCCAGCTCACCACAGGGGATGAACACTGAAGCTTTCTTT.

V usage is TRBV6-5 and J usage is TRBJ2-1; D gene ambiguous. The CDR3 has 13 amino acids. The ends were cut back, 6 bases at V and 10 bases at J, with 16 bases in the middle. Germline V gives CDR1 MNHEY, CDR2 SVGAGI. The CDR3 protein is CASSLTARAEQFF. In DNA, the CDR3 is TGTGCCAGCAGCCTGACCGCAAGAGCGGAGCAGTTCTTC.

The rearrangement joins TRBV5-4 to TRBJ2-3; no definite D call. The V end was cut by 3 bases, the J end by 3 bases, with 8 bases between. From germline, CDR1 is SGHNT and CDR2 YYREEE (reference sequence). The CDR3 loop spans 13 amino acids. CDR3 loop: CASSSLATDTQYF. In nucleotides, the CDR3 is TGTGCCAGCAGCTCCTTAGCTACAGATACGCAGTATTTT.

The chain joins TRBV27 to TRBJ2-5; TRBD2 is a possible D gene (5 bases). This CDR3 spans 14 amino acids. Trimming removed 7 bases at V and 4 bases at J, with 16 bases between. CDR1 MNHEY and CDR2 SMNVEV come from the germline V gene (reference sequence). The CDR3 spells CASKGLGEGETQYF. DNA of the CDR3: TGTGCCAGCAAAGGACTGGGAGAGGGAGAGACCCAGTACTTC.

The rearrangement joins TRBV7-9 to TRBJ2-1; D gene uncertain. V was trimmed by 2 bases and J by 7 bases, leaving 15 bases between them. The CDR3 is 15 residues long. Germline loops: CDR1 SEHNR, CDR2 FQNEAQ (reference sequence). The CDR3 region is CASSLISLMGNEQFF. DNA of the CDR3: TGTGCCAGCAGCTTAATATCCCTGATGGGGAATGAGCAGTTCTTC.

The rearrangement links TRBV7-2 to TRBJ1-2, with D possibly being TRBD1 (6 bases). The CDR3 consists of 13 residues. V shed 5 bases and J shed 7 bases, with 14 bases lying between them. Per the germline V gene, CDR1 is SGHTA and CDR2 is FQGNSA. In DNA, the CDR3 is TGTGCCAGCAGCGCGGCGGGGGGCTTTGGCTACACCTTC. Its translation: CASSAAGGFGYTF.

CDR3 loop: CASSPGLAGAETQYF. In DNA form, the CDR3 reads TGTGCCAGTAGTCCCGGGCTAGCGGGGGCGGAGACCCAGTACTTC. This chain connects TRBV19 to TRBJ2-5; 10 bases are shared with TRBD2. CDR1 is LNHDA, CDR2 SQIVND, per germline (reference sequence). The length of the CDR3 is 15 residues. Trimming took 5 bases from V and 5 from J; bases not matched to a gene: 8.

In its sample, this clone was seen a few times. V gene TRBV4-2 combines with J gene TRBJ1-1; no clear D gene. CDR3 size: 12 residues. The V end was cut by 1 base, the J end by 8 bases, with 8 bases between. Germline CDR1 and CDR2: LGHNA and YNFKEQ. The CDR3 protein is CASSQVGGEAFF. The CDR3 region has the DNA TGTGCCAGCAGCCAAGTTGGAGGGGAAGCTTTCTTT.

This chain connects TRBV5-8 to TRBJ1-4, with D perhaps matching TRBD1 (6 bases). Germline lookup yields CDR1 SGHTS and CDR2 YDEGEE. Trimming took off 1 base at V and 2 bases at J, with 9 bases between the two ends. CDR3 length equals 15 residues. The DNA of the CDR3 is TGTGCCAGCAGCTTGCAGGGGCTGACTAATGAAAAACTGTTTTTT. Amino acid sequence: CASSLQGLTNEKLFF.

The chain recombines TRBV5-6 with TRBJ2-7, with 7 bases fitting TRBD1. The CDR3 spans 15 residues. With 4 bases clipped from V and 4 bases from J, the junction kept 11 bases outside the gene matches. Germline CDR1 SGHDT, CDR2 YYEEEE. The CDR3 DNA sequence: TGTGCCAGCAGCCGGAACCGGGACAGAGATTACGAGCAGTACGTC. It encodes CASSRNRDRDYEQYV.

This clone was detected a few times. The genes are TRBV9 and TRBJ1-6; unclear D gene. V was pared by 2 bases and J by 9 bases, with 9 bases between. CDR3 length: 13 residues. Germline V CDR1 and CDR2: SGDLS, YYNGEE. The CDR3 region has the DNA TGTGCCAGCAGCGTCTCCGAATTTTCACCCCTCCACTTT. Translated: CASSVSEFSPLHF.

The V and J genes are TRBV4-1 and TRBJ2-1; 9 positions match TRBD2. Per germline, CDR1 MGHRA and CDR2 YSYEKL. The CDR3 sequence is 17 residues long. V lost 1 base and J lost 9; bases outside the gene matches: 13. The DNA of the CDR3 is TGCGCCAGCAGCCAAGTCAATAGCGGGGGCCGAGGAGGTGAGCAGTTCTTC. The encoded protein is CASSQVNSGGRGGEQFF.

The CDR3 loop is CASSPLSLFGTRNQPQHF. In DNA form, the CDR3 reads TGTGCCAGCTCACCACTTTCCTTATTCGGGACAAGAAATCAGCCCCAGCATTTT. The chain links TRBV18 to TRBJ1-5; tentatively, D is TRBD1 (6 bases). The length of the CDR3 is 18 residues. Trimming took off 1 base at V and 4 bases at J, with 20 bases between the two ends. Germline loops: CDR1 KGHSH, CDR2 LQKENI.

The CDR3 sequence is CAIRERAAQSSYNSPLHF. The CDR3 nucleotides read TGTGCCATCAGGGAGCGGGCTGCTCAGAGCTCCTATAATTCACCCCTCCACTTT. The chain joins TRBV10-3 to TRBJ1-6; D gene uncertain. The germline CDR1 and CDR2 sequences are ENHRY and SYGVKD. The ends were cut back, 6 bases at V and 0 bases at J, with 18 bases in the middle. The CDR3 consists of 18 residues.

CDR3 DNA sequence: TGCGCCAGCAGCCAAGAGATAATGGGCTATGGCTACACCTTC. Translating gives CASSQEIMGYGYTF. J is TRBJ1-2 and V is TRBV4-3, with D uncertain. Germline CDR1 is LGHNA and CDR2 is YSLEER. The CDR3 is made up of 14 amino acids. V was cut by 0 bases and J by 4 bases, with 9 bases left in between.

The V gene is TRBV5-6, the J gene TRBJ2-3; 8 bases are a match to TRBD1. The V gene end was trimmed by 4 bases and the J gene end by 13 bases; junction bases not matched to a gene: 5. The V gene's germline CDR1 is SGHDT and CDR2 YYEEEE. CDR3 length: 11 residues. CDR3 nucleotides: TGTGCCAGCAGCCTGGGACAGGAAAAGTATTTT. Encoded protein: CASSLGQEKYF. The complete variable domain, with remaining parts taken from reference TRBV5-6 and TRBJ2-3, reads DAGVTQSPTHLIKTRGQQVTLRCSPKSGHDTVSWYQQALGQGPQFIFQYYEEEERQRGNFPDRFSGHQFPNYSSELNVNALLLGDSALYLCASSLGQEKYFGPGTRLTVL.

The rearrangement uses TRBV3-1 (or the pseudogene TRBV3-2) and TRBJ2-3; perhaps TRBD1 as D (5 bases). The CDR3 consists of 15 residues. With 0 bases removed from V and 1 base from J, the gap between germline ends came to 8 bases. The germline CDR1 and CDR2 sequences are LGHDT and YNNKEL (reference sequence). CDR3 DNA: TGTGCCAGCAGCCAAGACAGGGTTCGCACAGATACGCAGTATTTT. Its protein product is CASSQDRVRTDTQYF.

This rearrangement joins TRBV5-6 to TRBJ1-5, with D possibly matching TRBD1 (6 bases). Germline V lookup: CDR1 SGHDT, CDR2 YYEEEE. V lost 4 bases and J 0 bases, leaving 11 bases between the germline ends. The CDR3 has 15 amino acids. CDR3: CASSKQGYSNQPQHF. The CDR3 DNA follows: TGTGCCAGCAGCAAACAGGGCTATAGCAATCAGCCCCAGCATTTT.

This clone was recorded once. The chain recombines TRBV6-5 with TRBJ1-1; 7 positions match TRBD1. V lost 4 bases, J lost 1 base, and 9 bases stayed unmatched. Germline CDR1 reads MNHEY; CDR2 reads SVGAGI. The CDR3 is made up of 16 amino acids. CDR3 sequence (DNA): TGTGCCAGCAGTTTCTCTGACAGGGTTGGGAACACTGAAGCTTTCTTT. Translated: CASSFSDRVGNTEAFF.

This chain uses TRBV5-1 with TRBJ2-5; the D gene could be TRBD1 or TRBD2 (5 bases each). This CDR3 comprises 15 residues. Trimming shortened V by 3 bases and J by 2 bases, and 14 bases separated the two germline ends. CDR1 is SGHRS, CDR2 YFSETQ, per germline. CDR3 nucleotide sequence: TGCGCCAGCAGCTCCCGGGGCCCTGGGCAAGAGACCCAGTACTTC. Its protein is CASSSRGPGQETQYF.